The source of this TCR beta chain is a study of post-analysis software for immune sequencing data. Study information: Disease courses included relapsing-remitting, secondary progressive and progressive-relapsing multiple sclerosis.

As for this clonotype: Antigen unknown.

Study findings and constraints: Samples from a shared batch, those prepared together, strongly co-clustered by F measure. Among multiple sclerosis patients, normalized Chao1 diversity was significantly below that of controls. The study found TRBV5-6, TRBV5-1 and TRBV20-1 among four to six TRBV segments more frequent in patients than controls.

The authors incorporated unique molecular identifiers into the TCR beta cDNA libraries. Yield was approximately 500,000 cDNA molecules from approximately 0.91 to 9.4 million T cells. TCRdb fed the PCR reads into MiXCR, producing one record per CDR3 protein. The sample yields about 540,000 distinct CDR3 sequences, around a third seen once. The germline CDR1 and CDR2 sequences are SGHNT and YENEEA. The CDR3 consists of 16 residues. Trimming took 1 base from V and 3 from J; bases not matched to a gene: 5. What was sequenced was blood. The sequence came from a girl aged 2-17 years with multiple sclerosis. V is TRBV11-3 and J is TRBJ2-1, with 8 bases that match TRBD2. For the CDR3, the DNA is TGTGCCAGCAGCTTAGTCCTAGCGGGCCACTACAATGAGCAGTTCTTC. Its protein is CASSLVLAGHYNEQFF.